One sample yielded the 2 T cell receptor beta chains listed below, sequenced in a study of blood T cell repertoires in COVID-19 (dated by TCRdb to the early 2020s). The library was obtained by the immunoSEQ multiplex PCR assay. Imported from immuneACCESS, the table was reduced by TCRdb to in-frame sequences with V and J called. These copies leave out some clones; in studies compared against another copy, an unresolved V gene accounts for under half, and the cause of the remainder is not known. This sample gives about 250,000 clones in total; 88% of them show up just once. Of the sample, approximately 6% is held by the ten largest clones. Source material: peripheral blood. These receptors originate from a woman in her 30s with COVID-19, enrolled during active disease.

V usage is TRBV10-3 and J usage is TRBJ1-2; D uncertain. The CDR3 has 13 residues. Trimming removed 0 bases at V and 6 bases at J, with 8 bases between. The germline gives CDR1 ENHRY, CDR2 SYGVKD. The CDR3 spells CAISESNRDGYTF. CDR3 nucleotides: TGTGCCATCAGTGAGTCCAACCGGGATGGCTACACCTTC.

The V call is TRBV10-3, the J call TRBJ2-7; 7 bases agree with TRBD1. The CDR3 has 17 residues. From germline, CDR1 is ENHRY and CDR2 SYGVKD. V shed 0 bases, J shed 6 bases, and the junction held 14 bases outside the gene matches. As DNA, the CDR3 is TGTGCCATCAGTGAGTCCGAGATTACAGGGGACCATCTCGAGCAGTACTTC. This gives the protein CAISESEITGDHLEQYF.